The rows below give T cell receptor beta chains drawn from one sample of a study of blood T cell repertoires in COVID-19. TCRdb keeps only in-frame clones here, not all; method: immunoSEQ multiplex PCR. The sample consists of about 110,000 clones, 88% of them appearing once. The specimen sequenced was peripheral blood. These TCRs come from a woman in her fifties or sixties with acute or convalescent COVID-19. Both conserved end residues are trimmed from each CDR3. The order of the fields is CDR3 length, clone size, V gene, CDR3 protein. Size values are once, few and many counts, or a class for expanded clones, and some rows have none.

>14|.|TRBV19
ASSGHRGGSYNEQF
>13|.|TRBV7-9
ASSSDQVLLYEQY
>13|.|TRBV28
ASHPMRQINYGYT
>13|.|TRBV19
ASSLQLMSGEKLF
>11|.|TRBV5-1
ASSVSGGETQY
>13|.|TRBV6-5
ASSYRPGTGIVVI
>14|.|TRBV5-5
ASSPTGTSAADTQY
>10|.|TRBV6-5
ASSFTGNGYT
>11|.|TRBV3-1/TRBV3-2
ASRTQQRNEQF
>14|many|TRBV5-4
ASSFDPGTGVGEQY
>14|.|TRBV18
ASSPGTGGSQETQY
>12|.|TRBV7-9
ASSLPISTGELF
>15|.|TRBV18
ASSPLAGGGIGEKLF
>13|once|TRBV5-1
ASSLPGQGEKGYT
>12|.|TRBV18
ASSTTQRIYEQY
>12|few|TRBV19
ASKKREKDGELF
>13|.|TRBV29-1
SFAGGISQQETQY
>15|.|TRBV27
ASSNRNLGSSYNEQF
>11|.|TRBV12-3/TRBV12-4
ASSFREGAEAF
>13|.|TRBV3-1/TRBV3-2
ASSPSGRASYEQY
>11|.|TRBV7-6
ASSSDRGETQY
>13|.|TRBV19
ASTRTSGNTYEQY
>13|once|TRBV2
ASSGGTSGGNEQF
>12|.|TRBV7-9
ASSHSGGNQPQH
>15|.|TRBV24-1
ATSEPGTSGRRDTQY
>11|.|TRBV5-1
ASSLLQGAEQF
>12|.|TRBV6-5
ASSLEGAPDTQY
>15|.|TRBV4-2
ASSQGFRGRSNYGYT
>11|.|TRBV12-3/TRBV12-4
ASSLQVPHEQY
>11|.|TRBV7-2
ASSSQGSTEAF
>11|.|TRBV6-1
ASSEGRELEQY
>15|.|TRBV24-1
ATSDGGGAGGRDEQF
>13|.|TRBV5-1
ASSLGGRGTYEQY
>12|few|TRBV2
ASRAGGSGNTIY
>13|.|TRBV3-1/TRBV3-2
ASSQGSKLTHTQY
>11|.|TRBV18
ASSSVPGYEQY
>14|.|TRBV5-1
ASSLATNDRGRQYT
>12|.|TRBV28
ASSLGQGTKTQY
>11|.|TRBV11-2
ASSLAGQAAQY
>10|.|TRBV7-9
ASSLSGREAF
>12|.|TRBV11-2
ASSLRGGDYEQY
>10|.|TRBV7-2
ASSLQVNEQF
>11|.|TRBV30
ACQVAGGRGYT
>12|.|TRBV7-7
ASSSGTGIDEQY
>14|.|TRBV7-2
ASSLRGGSLHNEQF
>13|once|TRBV7-9
ASSQPPGQVPEAF
>13|.|TRBV18
ASSPTQVIGNTIY
>12|.|TRBV5-1
ASSQDRDLHEQY
>11|.|TRBV29-1
SVLLAGEYEQY
>11|.|TRBV19
ASSIRRNQPQH
>15|once|TRBV28
ASSFFGLAGVGDTQY
>17|.|TRBV6-6
ASSPFSSGRGASTDTQY
>11|.|TRBV24-1
ATSIAGSSTQY
>10|.|TRBV6-5
ASSPTMWGYT
>13|few|TRBV2
ASSADRGKGQPQH